This T cell receptor beta chain was profiled in a study of blood T cell repertoires in COVID-19. Study-level background: Sources were T cells, B-cell-depleted T cells, or PBMCs; the material itself was cDNA or gDNA.

Turning to this clone: One end of the junction fails to match germline, which may point to a read error.

Study processing details: Cell counts per sample came from amplifying reference gene primers. Repertoires were generated with immunoSEQ multiplex PCR, while TCRdb's copy carries only in-frame clones and drops some. V and J calls and clone size are those listed in that table; D and trimming were worked out from the DNA. The sample lists more than 65,000 clones; nearly 80% were seen once. Germline CDR1 is MDHEN and CDR2 is SYDVKM. This CDR3 is 16 amino acids long. The sequenced sample was peripheral blood. This TCR was sampled from a woman aged 60-75 years with acute or convalescent COVID-19. The genes are TRBV28 and TRBJ2-7; weak D call: TRBD2 (6 bases). CDR3: CTSSLGGAGNEDEQYF. DNA for the CDR3: TGTACCAGCAGTTTGGGAGGTGCGGGAAATGAGGACGAGCAGTACTTC.